This T cell receptor (beta chain) was obtained from a study of beta chain features in type 1 diabetes. Since all of the isolated RNA was reverse transcribed, expressed TCRB transcripts were what got sequenced. Some clones are missing from TCRdb's copy, which holds only in-frame ones; the method was immunoSEQ multiplex PCR. The sample lists about 150,000 clones, around 8.5% seen once, with 0.55% to 0.75% in the top ten. This clone has just a few counts. The CDR3 has 14 residues. Germline V lookup: CDR1 MDHEN, CDR2 SYDVKM. The V end lost 5 bases, the J end lost 2 bases, and 12 bases lay between the germline ends.

The J gene is TRBJ1-2, the V gene TRBV28; weak D call: TRBD1 (6 bases). The source material was central memory CD4+ T cells from blood. This receptor was obtained from a man between 18 and 29 years old in good health. CDR3 loop: CASSRAGVNYGYTF. In DNA form, the CDR3 reads TGTGCCAGCAGTCGGGCAGGGGTAAACTATGGCTACACCTTC.